These 17 T cell receptor beta chains came from one sample sequenced in a study of blood T cells in healthy people across ages. Combining a sample-barcoded 5' primer with a J-beta primer mix, a second PCR ran for about 6 to 11 cycles. TCRdb re-called the 5' RACE reads through MiXCR, storing one row per CDR3 protein. The table records about 680,000 distinct CDR3 sequences, roughly 49% of them present only once. The source material was blood. The receptors originated from an older woman in good health.

This clonotype showed up just a few times. This rearrangement joins TRBV6-7 to TRBJ2-4, with 12 bases aligning to TRBD2. TRBV6-7 is flagged as an ORF with uncertain function. The CDR3 sequence is 16 residues long. The V segment lost 7 bases and the J segment 8 bases; nucleotides outside the gene matches: 12. The CDR3 DNA reads as TGTGCCAGCATCACTAGCGGGAGGAGCCAAGAGGACATTCAGTACTTC. It yields the protein CASITSGRSQEDIQYF.

The chain couples TRBV24-1 to TRBJ2-3, with D possibly TRBD1 on 5 matching bases. Trimming took off 5 bases at V and 9 bases at J, with 23 bases between the two ends. Looked up from germline, CDR1 is KGHDR and CDR2 is SFDVKD. The CDR3 is 16 residues long. DNA for the CDR3: TGTGCCACCAGTGGGGCGGACACCCACGCGGTTGGGACGCAGTATTTT. Residues: CATSGADTHAVGTQYF.

V and J are TRBV20-1 and TRBJ1-1; D remains unclear. V was clipped by 5 bases and J by 0 bases, with 16 bases between them. The CDR3 has 15 amino acids. Germline V gene lookup returns CDR1 DFQATT and CDR2 SNEGSKA (reference sequence). CDR3 region: CSAALGQLVNTEAFF. Here the CDR3 DNA reads TGCAGTGCTGCCCTCGGGCAGCTGGTGAACACTGAAGCTTTCTTT.

The chain is built from TRBV6-4 and TRBJ2-1, with D perhaps TRBD2 (6 bases). The CDR3 length is 13 residues. V lost 5 bases, J lost 6 bases, and 11 bases lay in between. Germline V gene sequence: CDR1 MRHNA, CDR2 SNTAGT. This CDR3 reads CASSWKEGNEQFF. The DNA for the CDR3 is TGTGCCAGCAGTTGGAAGGAGGGCAATGAGCAGTTCTTC.

The count of this clonotype is one. V is TRBV5-1 and J is TRBJ2-1; 12 bases align to TRBD1. CDR1 is SGHRS and CDR2 is YFSETQ in the germline V gene. This CDR3 contains 15 residues. With V trimmed by 7 bases and J by 8 bases, 10 bases remained unmatched. The chain's CDR3 is CASATGTGGVDEQFF. For the CDR3, the DNA is TGCGCCAGCGCGACCGGGACAGGGGGCGTCGATGAGCAGTTCTTC.

This clonotype was recorded a few times. The V call is TRBV29-1, the J call TRBJ2-1; 10 bases are shared with TRBD2. V lost 7 bases to trimming and J lost 10 bases; unmatched junction nucleotides: 7. The CDR3 is 12 residues long. Germline CDR1 SQVTM, CDR2 ANQGSEA. CDR3 DNA sequence: TGCAGCGGGGCTAGCGGGAGCCGGGAGCAGTTCTTC. Translated, it gives CSGASGSREQFF.

The chain couples TRBV20-1 to TRBJ2-7; the match to TRBD2 covers 14 bases. Germline V CDR1 and CDR2: DFQATT, SNEGSKA (reference sequence). The CDR3 length is 18 residues. The junction had 12 bases not matched to a gene; V was cut back by 2 bases and J by 3 bases. Here the CDR3 reads CSARYGTSGRRGNYEQYF. DNA for the CDR3: TGCAGTGCTAGATACGGGACTAGCGGGAGACGGGGAAACTACGAGCAGTACTTC.

This sequence joins TRBV5-4 and TRBJ2-5; D tentatively fits TRBD1 or TRBD2 (6 bases each). The CDR3 runs to 16 residues. V lost 4 bases, J lost 11 bases, and 27 bases lay in between. Germline CDR1 reads SGHNT; CDR2 reads YYREEE (reference sequence). The CDR3 DNA reads as TGTGCCAGCAGCCCCCGGAGGGGGTTCCAGGACAATGAGCAGTACTTC. It encodes CASSPRRGFQDNEQYF.

The J gene is TRBJ1-1, the V gene TRBV20-1; D gene unclear. The V end lost 0 bases, the J end lost 1 base, and 6 bases lay between the germline ends. This CDR3 spans 13 amino acids. The germline V gene has CDR1 DFQATT and CDR2 SNEGSKA (reference sequence). This CDR3 is CSARDPGNTEAFF. The CDR3 DNA reads TGCAGTGCTAGAGATCCCGGGAACACTGAAGCTTTCTTT.

This chain connects TRBV7-2 to TRBJ1-2; D gene unclear. The CDR3 is made up of 16 amino acids. Germline-derived CDR1 and CDR2 are SGHTA and FQGNSA. V was cut by 5 bases and J by 0 bases, with 16 bases left in between. The CDR3, as DNA: TGTGCCAGCAGCGGCAGTTCAACAATAACTAACTATGGCTACACCTTC. Protein: CASSGSSTITNYGYTF.

This clonotype turned up a few times. J is TRBJ2-7 and V is TRBV7-2; D remains ambiguous. V dropped 5 bases and J dropped 7 bases, with 15 bases sitting between them. CDR1 is SGHTA and CDR2 is FQGNSA in the germline V gene. The CDR3 contains 13 residues. The CDR3 DNA reads as TGTGCCAGCAGCCTTGTTGGGCTGAGGGAGCAGTACTTC. It codes for CASSLVGLREQYF.

J is TRBJ2-7 and V is TRBV2; D is unclear. CDR3 size: 13 residues. Trimming removed 7 bases from V and 2 bases from J, with 12 bases in between. The germline V gene encodes CDR1 SNHLY and CDR2 FYNNEI. In DNA, the CDR3 is TGTGCCAGCAATATGGTAGGGACCTACGAGCAGTACTTC. The encoded protein is CASNMVGTYEQYF. Full variable domain (rest looked up from reference TRBV2 and TRBJ2-7): EPEVTQTPSHQVTQMGQEVILRCVPISNHLYFYWYRQILGQKVEFLVSFYNNEISEKSEIFDDQFSVERPDGSNFTLKIRSTKLEDSAMYFCASNMVGTYEQYFGPGTRLTVT.

This sequence joins TRBV2 and TRBJ2-4; the D is unclear. The V end lost 10 bases, the J end lost 5 bases, and 12 bases lay between the germline ends. Germline CDR1 and CDR2: SNHLY and FYNNEI. The CDR3 runs 12 residues. The CDR3 here is CATSPMQNIQYF. CDR3 nucleotides: TGTGCCACCTCTCCCATGCAAAACATTCAGTACTTC.

The V gene is TRBV6-2 or TRBV6-3, the J gene TRBJ2-4, with 9 bases fitting TRBD2. This CDR3 contains 17 residues. With 1 base clipped from V and 0 bases from J, the junction kept 4 bases outside the gene matches. Per the germline V gene, CDR1 is MNHEY and CDR2 is SVGEGT. Here the CDR3 reads CASSYFSGSIAKNIQYF. In nucleotides, the CDR3 is TGTGCCAGCAGTTACTTTAGCGGGAGCATAGCCAAAAACATTCAGTACTTC.

The sample holds many counts of this clonotype. This chain joins TRBV29-1 and TRBJ2-7, with TRBD1 matching 7 bases. CDR1 and CDR2 (germline): SQVTM, ANQGSEA. Losses at the gene ends were 3 bases for V and 4 bases for J; bases not matched to a gene: 0. The CDR3 extends over 11 amino acids. The chain's CDR3 is CSVDRGYEQYF. CDR3 nucleotide sequence: TGCAGCGTTGACAGGGGGTACGAGCAGTACTTC.

This sequence joins TRBV2 and TRBJ1-5; D call uncertain. The length of the CDR3 is 15 residues. Germline CDR1 reads SNHLY; CDR2 reads FYNNEI. The V end lost 3 bases, the J end lost 2 bases, and 11 bases lay between the germline ends. CDR3 in amino acids: CASSDRLMGNQPQHF. The CDR3 DNA sequence: TGTGCCAGCAGTGACAGACTTATGGGCAATCAGCCCCAGCATTTT. Filled out from reference TRBV2 and TRBJ1-5, the complete variable domain reads EPEVTQTPSHQVTQMGQEVILRCVPISNHLYFYWYRQILGQKVEFLVSFYNNEISEKSEIFDDQFSVERPDGSNFTLKIRSTKLEDSAMYFCASSDRLMGNQPQHFGDGTRLSIL.

This chain joins TRBV27 and TRBJ2-4; D not certain. V lost 3 bases, J lost 1 base, and 13 bases lay in between. This CDR3 spans 16 amino acids. CDR1 and CDR2 (germline): MNHEY, SMNVEV (reference sequence). The CDR3 reads CASSLEPGFAKNIQYF. The CDR3 region has the DNA TGTGCCAGCAGTTTGGAACCCGGGTTTGCCAAAAACATTCAGTACTTC.